Shown below are 22 T cell receptor beta chains from a single sample sequenced in a study of blood T cell repertoires in COVID-19. The method was immunoSEQ multiplex PCR; TCRdb's version includes in-frame clones alone and lacks a portion of them. The sample consists of roughly 220,000 clones, roughly 88% of them appearing once. Sequencing was done on a sample of PBMCs or T cells enriched from blood (not recorded which). The source of these receptors is a woman between 45 and 60 years old with acute COVID-19.

The chain combines TRBV27 with TRBJ2-5; TRBD2 matches at 12 bases. With 2 bases clipped from V and 4 bases from J, the junction kept 17 bases outside the gene matches. This CDR3 spans 20 amino acids. Germline values: CDR1 MNHEY, CDR2 SMNVEV (reference sequence). The CDR3 nucleotides are TGTGCCAGCAGTTTAAAAACCCCCTTTGGCCTAGCGGGAGGGGTAGAGACCCAGTACTTC. This gives the protein CASSLKTPFGLAGGVETQYF.

This clone was seen a few times. The chain couples TRBV28 to TRBJ2-7; D not certain. Trimming took off 6 bases at V and 6 bases at J, with 9 bases between the two ends. The CDR3 has 11 residues. Germline values: CDR1 MDHEN, CDR2 SYDVKM. CDR3: CASRASREQYF. In DNA form, the CDR3 reads TGTGCCAGCAGGGCTAGTCGCGAGCAGTACTTC.

V gene TRBV19 combines with J gene TRBJ2-7; D may be TRBD1 (5 bases). Per germline, CDR1 LNHDA and CDR2 SQIVND (reference sequence). This CDR3 region has 13 residues. Trimming took off 3 bases at V and 5 bases at J, with 11 bases between the two ends. The CDR3 sequence is CASSIQQGNEQYF. The CDR3 nucleotides read TGTGCCAGTAGTATTCAGCAGGGCAACGAGCAGTACTTC.

V usage is TRBV19 and J usage is TRBJ1-1; D is perhaps TRBD1 (5 bases). Looked up from germline, CDR1 is LNHDA and CDR2 is SQIVND (reference sequence). V lost 4 bases and J lost 0, with 6 bases in between. The CDR3 length is 13 residues. This chain's CDR3 is CASSKGVNTEAFF. CDR3 nucleotide sequence: TGTGCCAGTAGTAAAGGGGTGAACACTGAAGCTTTCTTT. The full variable domain, completed using reference TRBV19 and TRBJ1-1, is DGGITQSPKYLFRKEGQNVTLSCEQNLNHDAMYWYRQDPGQGLRLIYYSQIVNDFQKGDIAEGYSVSREKKESFPLTVTSAQKNPTAFYLCASSKGVNTEAFFGQGTRLTVV.

DNA for the CDR3: TGTGCCAGCAGCTTAGCCAGGTGGAACACCGGGGAGCTGTTTTTT. It translates to CASSLARWNTGELFF. The V and J genes are TRBV11-2 and TRBJ2-2; no reliable D call. Looked up from germline, CDR1 is SGHAT and CDR2 is FQNNGV. The CDR3 has 15 amino acids. The germline V and J ends were trimmed by 1 base and 1 base, with 7 bases remaining between them.

CDR3 coding DNA: TGCGCCAGCAGCCAAGTCGGGACAGGGGTTGAAAAACTGTTTTTT. This sequence encodes CASSQVGTGVEKLFF. J is TRBJ1-4 and V is TRBV4-1; 10 bases fit TRBD1. This CDR3 comprises 15 residues. After removal of 1 base from V and 7 bases from J, the junction contained 3 bases not matched to a gene. CDR1 is MGHRA and CDR2 is YSYEKL in the germline V gene.

V and J are TRBV28 and TRBJ1-5; 9 nucleotides align to TRBD1. In germline, CDR1 is MDHEN, CDR2 SYDVKM. The CDR3 consists of 15 residues. The V segment lost 6 bases and the J segment 4 bases; nucleotides outside the gene matches: 7. CDR3 sequence: CASRLPDRGNQPQHF. The CDR3 coding sequence is TGTGCCAGCAGACTCCCGGACAGGGGAAATCAGCCCCAGCATTTT.

The rearrangement links TRBV7-3 to TRBJ2-1; D gene unclear. CDR3 length: 13 residues. The germline V gene has CDR1 SGHTA and CDR2 FQGTGA. V dropped 4 bases and J dropped 6 bases, with 10 bases sitting between them. The CDR3 nucleotides are TGTGCCAGCAGCTCAATTTCCGGCAATGAGCAGTTCTTC. Its translation is CASSSISGNEQFF. The whole variable domain, filled in from reference TRBV7-3 and TRBJ2-1, reads GAGVSQTPSNKVTEKGKYVELRCDPISGHTALYWYRQSLGQGPEFLIYFQGTGAADDSGLPNDRFFAVRPEGSVSTLKIQRTERGDSAVYLCASSSISGNEQFFGPGTRLTVL.

This clone appeared a few times. The chain has TRBV11-1 and TRBJ2-5; D perhaps matches TRBD1 (6 bases). This CDR3 has 14 amino acids. The V gene's germline CDR1 is SGHAT and CDR2 FQDESV (reference sequence). V gave up 3 bases and J gave up 5 bases, with 13 bases separating them. CDR3 nucleotide sequence: TGTGCCAGCAGCTTTTCCGTACAGGGCGAGACCCAGTACTTC. This codes for CASSFSVQGETQYF.

The V gene is TRBV11-2, the J gene TRBJ2-1; no definite D call. The germline V and J ends were trimmed by 1 base and 6 bases, with 7 bases remaining between them. The V gene's germline CDR1 is SGHAT and CDR2 FQNNGV. CDR3 size: 13 residues. Here the CDR3 DNA reads TGTGCCAGCAGCTTAGGGCAGGTCAATGAGCAGTTCTTC. It yields the protein CASSLGQVNEQFF.

The chain is built from TRBV5-8 and TRBJ1-1, with 11 bases aligning to TRBD1. Germline values: CDR1 SGHTS, CDR2 YDEGEE. The CDR3 sequence is 15 residues long. Unmatched junction bases numbered 5, after V lost 1 base and J lost 6 bases. CDR3 protein: CASSLIGTGGAEAFF. The CDR3 DNA sequence: TGTGCCAGCAGCTTGATTGGGACAGGGGGAGCTGAAGCTTTCTTT.

This clone was seen a few times. The chain couples TRBV11-3 to TRBJ1-5; D not resolved. CDR3 size: 16 residues. Germline V gene lookup returns CDR1 SGHNT and CDR2 YENEEA. Between the trimmed V and J ends, which lost 1 base and 0 bases, there was a span of 10 bases. CDR3 residues: CASSLAIPGSNQPQHF. DNA for the CDR3: TGTGCCAGCAGCTTAGCCATCCCAGGTAGCAATCAGCCCCAGCATTTT.

This clone was recorded a few times. The chain combines TRBV6-4 with TRBJ2-2; tentatively, D is TRBD2 (5 bases). CDR3 size: 14 residues. CDR1 is MRHNA and CDR2 is SNTAGT in the germline V gene. Trimming removed 3 bases at V and 6 bases at J, with 11 bases between. The CDR3 nucleotides read TGTGCCAGCAGTGATGCGAGGGCCTCCGGGGAGCTGTTTTTT. As protein: CASSDARASGELFF.

This chain joins TRBV29-1 and TRBJ2-3; 11 bases map to TRBD2. CDR3 length equals 15 residues. The ends lost 6 bases at V and 0 bases at J; junction bases unmatched: 5. Germline-derived CDR1 and CDR2 are SQVTM and ANQGSEA. CDR3 residues: CSVTRLAGSTDTQYF. The CDR3 nucleotides read TGCAGCGTGACCAGACTAGCGGGAAGCACAGATACGCAGTATTTT.

The chain carries TRBV7-9 and TRBJ1-3; D gene ambiguous. The length of the CDR3 is 14 residues. Germline V gene lookup returns CDR1 SEHNR and CDR2 FQNEAQ (reference sequence). V was pared by 1 base and J by 5 bases, with 9 bases between. CDR3 sequence reads: CASSLVRERNTIYF. The CDR3 nucleotides are TGTGCCAGCAGCTTAGTGAGGGAACGAAACACCATATATTTT.

This chain connects TRBV5-8 to TRBJ2-1; possibly TRBD2 for D (6 bases). Germline loops: CDR1 SGHTS, CDR2 YDEGEE. This CDR3 spans 14 amino acids. V was trimmed by 1 base and J by 7 bases, leaving 12 bases between them. The CDR3 spells CASSLIAEGNEQFF. CDR3 nucleotide sequence: TGTGCCAGCAGCTTGATAGCGGAGGGGAATGAGCAGTTCTTC.

The J gene is TRBJ1-2, the V gene TRBV24-1, with TRBD1 identical over 10 bases. This CDR3 contains 15 residues. The germline CDR1 and CDR2 sequences are KGHDR and SFDVKD. V shed 7 bases, J shed 8 bases, and the junction held 12 bases outside the gene matches. Here the CDR3 DNA reads TGTGCCACCAGCACTGACAGGGGGCTGGAGAGAGGCTACACCTTC. Protein: CATSTDRGLERGYTF.

The V call is TRBV19, the J call TRBJ2-6; D is possibly TRBD1 (5 bases). Germline V CDR1 and CDR2: LNHDA, SQIVND (reference sequence). V dropped 5 bases and J dropped 4 bases, with 9 bases sitting between them. This CDR3 contains 14 residues. The CDR3 nucleotides are TGTGCCAGTAGTCTCAGGGTCGGGGCCAACGTCCTGACTTTC. Its translation is CASSLRVGANVLTF.

The chain joins TRBV7-3 to TRBJ2-5; 9 bases match TRBD1. J gave up 4 bases and V 4 bases, and 1 base lay outside the gene matches. The CDR3 loop spans 13 amino acids. Germline V gives CDR1 SGHTA, CDR2 FQGTGA. This chain's CDR3 is CASSSDRGETQYF. The CDR3 region has the DNA TGTGCCAGCAGCTCGGACAGGGGAGAGACCCAGTACTTC. Complete variable domain (other parts from reference TRBV7-3 and TRBJ2-5): GAGVSQTPSNKVTEKGKYVELRCDPISGHTALYWYRQSLGQGPEFLIYFQGTGAADDSGLPNDRFFAVRPEGSVSTLKIQRTERGDSAVYLCASSSDRGETQYFGPGTRLLVL.

This rearrangement joins TRBV10-3 to TRBJ2-7; TRBD1 agrees at 11 bases. CDR1 ENHRY and CDR2 SYGVKD come from the germline V gene. This CDR3 comprises 21 residues. The junction had 20 bases not matched to a gene; V was cut back by 3 bases and J by 1 base. CDR3 residues: CAISDPNRLGTGGGRSYEQYF. DNA for the CDR3: TGTGCCATCAGTGACCCGAACCGACTCGGGACAGGGGGGGGTCGGTCCTACGAGCAGTACTTC.

The chain uses TRBV28 and TRBJ1-3; D is perhaps TRBD1 (6 bases). Trimming took off 7 bases at V and 6 bases at J, with 10 bases between the two ends. This CDR3 is built from 12 residues. The germline CDR1 and CDR2 sequences are MDHEN and SYDVKM. DNA of the CDR3: TGTGCCAGCATGAACAGGGCAAACACCATATATTTT. Translated: CASMNRANTIYF.

The V gene is TRBV29-1, the J gene TRBJ1-1; TRBD1 agrees at 7 bases. The CDR3 has 14 residues. The junction had 9 bases not matched to a gene; V was cut back by 3 bases and J by 5 bases. Germline values: CDR1 SQVTM, CDR2 ANQGSEA. This CDR3 is CSVERGLGGTEAFF. In nucleotides, the CDR3 is TGCAGCGTTGAGAGGGGGCTGGGTGGGACTGAAGCTTTCTTT.